The clone carrying this TCR beta chain was detected only a few times. Its antigen is not identified. TCRdb passed the reads through MiXCR, listing each CDR3 protein once. Of about 830,000 distinct CDR3 sequences in the sample, 32% were seen once. This specimen belongs to a study of T cell repertoires in cytomegalovirus infection. As for the study in general: Used in the study were CMV epitopes, some recently identified and HLA-C-restricted, others well-studied and HLA-B-restricted. A matching HLA type, together with CMV infection, was signaled by public TCR beta signatures. General study results and limits: Identification of carriers of CMV plus the relevant HLA was achieved through cumulative public TCR beta family frequency. Dominating the ex vivo response were TCR beta clonotypes that were CMV-specific and HLA-C-restricted.

This specimen was cultured CD8+ T cells from PBMCs, taken from culture after CMV antigen stimulation. The source is a human donor in good health (CMV status not recorded). Some clones in this sample may be carry-over from other donors' samples.

The CDR3 sequence: CASSAPSGTKNIQYF. As DNA, the CDR3 is TGTGCCAGCAGCGCCCCATCCGGAACCAAAAACATTCAGTACTTC. The gene calls are TRBV7-9 and TRBJ2-4; no definite D call. The CDR3 has 15 amino acids. Germline V gene data show CDR1 as SEHNR and CDR2 as FQNEAQ (reference sequence). Trimming cost V 5 bases and J 2 bases, with 13 bases left between them.